Below are 30 T cell receptor beta chains sequenced from a single sample in a study of human T cells and chemical hapten exposure. TCRdb processed the RACE reads anew with MiXCR; each CDR3 protein has one entry. The data hold about 77,000 distinct CDR3 sequences, with roughly 15% observed a single time. Regarding time point: pre-sensitization, week 0. The treatment here: therapeutic diphenylcyclopropenone sensitization with weekly scalp DPC. The sample in question was whole blood, obtained in connection with sensitization to the hapten diphenylcyclopropenone (DPC). All receptors come from a woman in her forties or fifties with alopecia areata. Some clones in this sample may be carry-over from other donors' samples.

CDR3 DNA sequence: TGTGCCAGCAGTTACTCTGGCGGGAGGGCCGTTAAGGATGAGCAGTTCTTC. Protein: CASSYSGGRAVKDEQFF. The rearrangement joins TRBV6-5 to TRBJ2-1, with 9 bases aligning to TRBD2. The germline V gene has CDR1 MNHEY and CDR2 SVGAGI. CDR3 size: 17 residues. The V gene end was trimmed by 0 bases and the J gene end by 8 bases; junction bases not matched to a gene: 11.

There are many counts of this clonotype. V gene TRBV18 combines with J gene TRBJ2-7; tentatively, D is TRBD2 (6 bases). V gave up 2 bases and J gave up 7 bases, with 12 bases separating them. Germline CDR1 KGHSH, CDR2 LQKENI. The CDR3 is 13 residues long. The CDR3 sequence is CASSPSDGREQYF. CDR3 DNA: TGTGCCAGCTCACCAAGCGATGGGAGGGAGCAGTACTTC. Full variable domain (outside the CDR3, taken from reference TRBV18 and TRBJ2-7): NAGVMQNPRHLVRRRGQEARLRCSPMKGHSHVYWYRQLPEEGLKFMVYLQKENIIDESGMPKERFSAEFPKEGPSILRIQQVVRGDSAAYFCASSPSDGREQYFGPGTRLTVT.

The chain combines TRBV7-8 with TRBJ2-5; TRBD2 might be the D (5 bases). The V gene's germline CDR1 is SGHVS and CDR2 FQNEAQ. The CDR3 runs to 14 residues. V shed 1 base and J shed 5 bases, with 11 bases lying between them. The CDR3 loop is CASSLEKSGETQYF. CDR3 sequence (DNA): TGTGCCAGCAGCTTAGAAAAGTCGGGGGAGACCCAGTACTTC. The entire variable domain, with the rest obtained from reference TRBV7-8 and TRBJ2-5, is as follows: GAGVSQSPRYKVAKRGQDVALRCDPISGHVSLFWYQQALGQGPEFLTYFQNEAQLDKSGLPSDRFFAERPEGSVSTLKIQRTQQEDSAVYLCASSLEKSGETQYFGPGTRLLVL.

This clonotype was found a few times. It may be a read error: a sequence one base away is much more abundant. V gene TRBV7-2 combines with J gene TRBJ2-5; D ambiguous. This CDR3 has 12 amino acids. V lost 0 bases to trimming and J lost 4 bases, with 3 bases between them. Germline assignment: CDR1 SGHTA and CDR2 FQGNSA. For the CDR3, the DNA is TGTGCCAGCAGCTTAGCGAGAGAGACCCAGTACTTC. Translating gives CASSLARETQYF. The variable domain in full, completed from reference TRBV7-2 and TRBJ2-5, reads GAGVSQSPSNKVTEKGKDVELRCDPISGHTALYWYRQSLGQGLEFLIYFQGNSAPDKSGLPSDRFSAERTGGSVSTLTIQRTQQEDSAVYLCASSLARETQYFGPGTRLLVL.

This rearrangement joins TRBV20-1 to TRBJ2-7; 12 bases align to TRBD2. This CDR3 has 15 amino acids. The J segment lost 5 bases and the V segment lost 6 bases, leaving 11 bases of the junction unmatched. Germline V lookup: CDR1 DFQATT, CDR2 SNEGSKA (reference sequence). CDR3 nucleotides: TGCAGTGCAATCCGGACTAGCGGGATTAGGGACGAGCAGTACTTC. As protein: CSAIRTSGIRDEQYF.

The sample holds a few counts of this clonotype. The chain is built from TRBV7-2 and TRBJ1-6; the D gene is possibly TRBD1 (5 bases). Germline V gene data show CDR1 as SGHTA and CDR2 as FQGNSA. V was shortened by 1 base and J by 3 bases, with 10 bases between the two germline ends. The CDR3 spans 16 residues. The CDR3 sequence is CASSLGRGGYNSPLHF. Written as DNA, the CDR3 is TGTGCCAGCAGCTTAGGTCGGGGGGGCTATAATTCACCCCTCCACTTT.

The gene calls are TRBV6-2 or TRBV6-3 and TRBJ2-7, with 13 nucleotides matching TRBD2. The germline V gene has CDR1 MNHEY and CDR2 SVGEGT. V lost 8 bases to trimming and J lost 2 bases; unmatched junction nucleotides: 3. The length of the CDR3 is 14 residues. This CDR3 reads CASGTSGKTYEQYF. DNA for the CDR3: TGTGCCAGCGGGACTAGCGGGAAAACCTACGAGCAGTACTTC.

The genes are TRBV7-9 and TRBJ2-7; D unresolved. The CDR3 length is 13 residues. The germline V gene encodes CDR1 SEHNR and CDR2 FQNEAQ (reference sequence). Trimming stripped 4 bases from V and 4 bases from J, with 11 bases between. The CDR3 nucleotides read TGTGCCAGCAGCTCCGAGATTGGTTACGAGCAGTACTTC. This sequence encodes CASSSEIGYEQYF.

The table lists this clonotype with a few counts. This rearrangement joins TRBV5-4 to TRBJ2-6; D uncertain. Trimming removed 2 bases at V and 4 bases at J, with 16 bases between. The CDR3 consists of 17 residues. Germline CDR1 and CDR2: SGHNT and YYREEE (reference sequence). The CDR3 DNA sequence: TGTGCCAGCAGCTTTCCGCGTTGGGGAACCGGGGCCAACGTCCTGACTTTC. Its translation is CASSFPRWGTGANVLTF.

The chain couples TRBV6-5 to TRBJ2-7; TRBD1 might be the D (5 bases). The CDR3 totals 14 residues. V was trimmed by 7 bases and J by 4 bases, leaving 17 bases between them. CDR1 is MNHEY and CDR2 is SVGAGI in the germline V gene. As DNA, the CDR3 is TGTGCCAGCAAACCAATCCCCCCAGGGTACGAGCAGTACTTC. Protein: CASKPIPPGYEQYF.

The chain combines TRBV2 with TRBJ1-2; the D is unclear. Trimming cost V 3 bases and J 8 bases, with 7 bases left between them. The CDR3 loop spans 11 amino acids. Germline CDR1 is SNHLY and CDR2 is FYNNEI. This chain's CDR3 is CASSEGSGYTF. CDR3 sequence (DNA): TGTGCCAGCAGTGAGGGTTCCGGCTACACCTTC.

In its sample, this clonotype was seen many times. The genes are TRBV7-9 and TRBJ2-5; 9 bases are a match to TRBD1. The CDR3 consists of 13 residues. Germline trimming cut 5 bases from V and 6 bases from J; bases unmatched to any gene: 4. CDR1 SEHNR and CDR2 FQNEAQ come from the germline V gene (reference sequence). CDR3 DNA: TGTGCCAGCAGCCCGGGACAGGGAAAGACCCAGTACTTC. Its protein product is CASSPGQGKTQYF.

This clonotype was found a few times. The chain couples TRBV7-8 to TRBJ2-7; D is undetermined. This CDR3 has 16 residues. The germline CDR1 and CDR2 sequences are SGHVS and FQNEAQ. The V gene lost 5 bases and the J gene lost 4 bases, with 21 bases spanning the gap. CDR3 loop: CASSPPFRTGPYEQYF. In DNA form, the CDR3 reads TGTGCCAGCAGCCCTCCTTTTAGGACCGGTCCTTACGAGCAGTACTTC.

The V and J genes are TRBV6-2 or TRBV6-3 and TRBJ2-7; 9 bases match TRBD2. Germline V lookup: CDR1 MNHEY, CDR2 SVGEGT. This CDR3 contains 14 residues. The ends lost 7 bases at V and 3 bases at J; junction bases unmatched: 7. CDR3 sequence (DNA): TGTGCCAGCACCCTGACTAGCGGAAACTACGAGCAGTACTTC. Translating it yields CASTLTSGNYEQYF.

This clonotype was seen more than once but under ten times. The V gene is TRBV6-4, the J gene TRBJ1-1; possibly TRBD1 for D (5 bases). The CDR3 runs to 13 residues. Germline loops: CDR1 MRHNA, CDR2 SNTAGT. The germline V and J ends were trimmed by 4 bases and 0 bases, with 6 bases remaining between them. CDR3 DNA sequence: TGTGCCAGCAGTGGACAGATGAACACTGAAGCTTTCTTT. Protein: CASSGQMNTEAFF.

The rearrangement joins TRBV11-2 to TRBJ2-1; no definite D call. Looked up from germline, CDR1 is SGHAT and CDR2 is FQNNGV. Trimming shortened V by 5 bases and J by 12 bases, and 14 bases separated the two germline ends. The CDR3 length is 12 residues. CDR3 nucleotide sequence: TGTGCCAGCAGCGAGAACCAAGTAGGGCAGTTCTTC. This gives the protein CASSENQVGQFF.

J is TRBJ2-4 and V is TRBV3-1; D unresolved. Looked up from germline, CDR1 is LGHDT and CDR2 is YNNKEL (reference sequence). V dropped 2 bases and J dropped 2 bases, with 10 bases sitting between them. The CDR3 is made up of 15 amino acids. For the CDR3, the DNA is TGTGCCAGCAGCCAATCGGGCAGGCCCAAAAACATTCAGTACTTC. Translated, it gives CASSQSGRPKNIQYF.

V is TRBV3-1 and J is TRBJ2-3; tentative D call: TRBD2 (5 bases). V dropped 4 bases and J dropped 7 bases, with 12 bases sitting between them. The CDR3 has 13 residues. From germline, CDR1 is LGHDT and CDR2 YNNKEL (reference sequence). The CDR3 region is CASSPGLPYTQYF. In DNA, the CDR3 is TGTGCCAGCAGCCCCGGACTCCCTTATACGCAGTATTTT.

The gene calls are TRBV20-1 and TRBJ2-2; D is unclear. The germline V gene encodes CDR1 DFQATT and CDR2 SNEGSKA (reference sequence). There are 14 residues in the CDR3. V was shortened by 5 bases and J by 7 bases, with 17 bases between the two germline ends. CDR3 amino acids: CSAPKRRQNGELFF. The CDR3 nucleotides are TGCAGTGCTCCGAAGCGCAGGCAGAACGGGGAGCTGTTTTTT.

V and J are TRBV6-1 and TRBJ2-3; D is perhaps TRBD1 (6 bases). Trimming cost V 2 bases and J 10 bases, with 19 bases left between them. Germline CDR1 reads MNHNS; CDR2 reads SASEGT. The CDR3 sequence is 15 residues long. The CDR3 DNA is TGTGCCAGCAGTGAAATTGGCTACCAGGGGTCTCCGCAGTATTTT. This gives the protein CASSEIGYQGSPQYF.

The gene calls are TRBV11-2 and TRBJ2-4; D unclear. This CDR3 comprises 14 residues. Germline CDR1 SGHAT, CDR2 FQNNGV. V was cut by 3 bases and J by 0 bases, with 6 bases left in between. The CDR3 DNA follows: TGTGCCAGCAGCTTTCAAGTAGCCAAAAACATTCAGTACTTC. As protein: CASSFQVAKNIQYF.

Ten or more counts support this clonotype. The chain carries TRBV6-2 or TRBV6-3 and TRBJ2-7; 9 bases map to TRBD2. Germline V gene sequence: CDR1 MNHEY, CDR2 SVGEGT. J gave up 3 bases and V 6 bases, and 12 bases lay outside the gene matches. This CDR3 is built from 16 residues. The CDR3 sequence is CASSTMAGGLRYEQYF. The CDR3 DNA is TGTGCCAGCAGCACCATGGCGGGAGGGTTACGCTACGAGCAGTACTTC.

This clonotype was detected a few times. J is TRBJ1-3 and V is TRBV15, with D possibly being TRBD1 (5 bases). Between the trimmed V and J ends, which lost 2 bases and 3 bases, there was a span of 8 bases. This CDR3 has 14 amino acids. Germline V gene sequence: CDR1 LNHNV, CDR2 YYDKDF (reference sequence). The CDR3 spells CATSRQGDGNTIYF. CDR3 bases: TGTGCCACCAGCAGACAGGGAGATGGAAACACCATATATTTT.

At least ten counts were recorded for this clonotype. V gene TRBV20-1 combines with J gene TRBJ2-1, with 15 bases identical to TRBD2. The CDR3 has 17 amino acids. CDR1 DFQATT and CDR2 SNEGSKA come from the germline V gene (reference sequence). The V gene end was trimmed by 5 bases and the J gene end by 9 bases; junction bases not matched to a gene: 14. The chain's CDR3 is CSAYYRTSGRARGEQFF. The CDR3 nucleotides are TGCAGTGCTTACTACCGGACTAGCGGGAGGGCCAGAGGTGAGCAGTTCTTC.

J is TRBJ1-1 and V is TRBV20-1; D might be TRBD1 (6 bases). CDR1 DFQATT and CDR2 SNEGSKA come from the germline V gene (reference sequence). The CDR3 covers 13 residues. The CDR3 here is CRVVWDINTEAFF. The CDR3 bases are TGCCGCGTGGTATGGGACATTAACACTGAAGCTTTCTTT.

This clonotype has ten or more counts. This chain links TRBV28 with TRBJ1-1, with 7 bases lining up with TRBD1. From germline, CDR1 is MDHEN and CDR2 SYDVKM. The CDR3 runs 15 residues. The junction had 8 bases not matched to a gene; V was cut back by 6 bases and J by 1 base. In DNA form, the CDR3 reads TGTGCCAGCAGAAATACAGGGGACAGGAACACTGAAGCTTTCTTT. The encoded protein is CASRNTGDRNTEAFF. Looking up the rest from reference TRBV28 and TRBJ1-1 gives the full variable domain: DVKVTQSSRYLVKRTGEKVFLECVQDMDHENMFWYRQDPGLGLRLIYFSYDVKMKEKGDIPEGYSVSREKKERFSLILESASTNQTSMYLCASRNTGDRNTEAFFGQGTRLTVV.

The rearrangement uses TRBV7-8 and TRBJ1-4; no clear D. Trimming removed 5 bases from V and 3 bases from J, with 4 bases in between. This CDR3 spans 12 amino acids. Germline V CDR1 and CDR2: SGHVS, FQNEAQ. The CDR3 loop reads CASSPSNEKLFF. The CDR3 DNA reads as TGTGCCAGCAGCCCATCTAATGAAAAACTGTTTTTT. The full variable domain, in which reference TRBV7-8 and TRBJ1-4 provide the parts outside the CDR3, is GAGVSQSPRYKVAKRGQDVALRCDPISGHVSLFWYQQALGQGPEFLTYFQNEAQLDKSGLPSDRFFAERPEGSVSTLKIQRTQQEDSAVYLCASSPSNEKLFFGSGTQLSVL.

The CDR3 DNA reads as TGTGCCACCAGCACCCCTCGACTAGCGGGGTCCCAAGAGACCCAGTACTTC. Amino acid sequence: CATSTPRLAGSQETQYF. This chain joins TRBV15 and TRBJ2-5; 11 bases match TRBD2. J gave up 1 base and V 4 bases, and 8 bases lay outside the gene matches. CDR3 size: 17 residues. Germline V lookup: CDR1 LNHNV, CDR2 YYDKDF (reference sequence). Using reference TRBV15 and TRBJ2-5 for the parts outside the CDR3, the full variable domain is DAMVIQNPRYQVTQFGKPVTLSCSQTLNHNVMYWYQQKSSQAPKLLFHYYDKDFNNEADTPDNFQSRRPNTSFCFLDIRSPGLGDTAMYLCATSTPRLAGSQETQYFGPGTRLLVL.

This clonotype has ten or more counts. The chain is built from TRBV4-3 and TRBJ1-1; a possible D gene is TRBD1 (5 bases). The germline V gene has CDR1 LGHNA and CDR2 YSLEER. The CDR3 loop spans 13 amino acids. The V gene lost 0 bases and the J gene lost 8 bases, with 10 bases spanning the gap. CDR3 loop: CASSQDPRTEAFF. Here the CDR3 DNA reads TGCGCCAGCAGCCAAGATCCACGGACAGAAGCTTTCTTT.

This clonotype was counted a few times. The CDR3 loop reads CASSYPLSKIQYF. CDR3 nucleotide sequence: TGTGCCAGCAGTTACCCTCTATCTAAAATACAGTACTTC. The J gene is TRBJ2-4, the V gene TRBV28; D unclear. The CDR3 runs 13 residues. V was pared by 4 bases and J by 13 bases, with 17 bases between. CDR1 and CDR2 (germline): MDHEN, SYDVKM.